These T cell receptor beta chains were read from a single sample in a study of cytomegalovirus exposure and HLA in healthy donors. Libraries were prepared by immunoSEQ multiplex PCR; TCRdb keeps only in-frame clonotypes and omits some of them. The sample comprises roughly 73,000 clones, about 75% of which are singletons, and about an eighth rests with the top ten. The specimen sequenced was PBMCs. The source is a man between 70 and 80 years old in good health and CMV-seronegative. Both conserved end residues are part of each CDR3. A D gene is named only where the DNA matches it firmly. Clone size is shown for a subset of rows, as once, few, many or a class of expanded clone.

J gene: TRBJ1-1; clone size: once; D gene: .; V gene: TRBV7-2; CDR3 protein: CASSLSLTAVGEAFF; CDR3 DNA: TGTGCCAGCAGCTTATCCCTAACAGCGGTGGGTGAAGCTTTCTTT
J gene: TRBJ1-2; clone size: .; D gene: TRBD1; V gene: TRBV2; CDR3 protein: CASSELGQGVGYTF; CDR3 DNA: TGTGCCAGCAGTGAATTGGGACAGGGGGTCGGCTACACCTTC
J gene: TRBJ2-1; clone size: .; D gene: TRBD2; V gene: TRBV4-1; CDR3 protein: CASSQAAGGLNEQFF; CDR3 DNA: TGCGCCAGCAGCCAAGCTGCGGGGGGGCTCAATGAGCAGTTCTTC
J gene: TRBJ1-1; clone size: .; D gene: .; V gene: TRBV5-6; CDR3 protein: CASSLAEGEAFF; CDR3 DNA: TGTGCCAGCAGCTTGGCTGAGGGAGAAGCTTTCTTT
J gene: TRBJ2-7; clone size: .; D gene: TRBD1; V gene: TRBV4-3; CDR3 protein: CASSQRMGQGTYEQYF; CDR3 DNA: TGCGCCAGCAGCCAAAGGATGGGACAGGGCACCTACGAGCAGTACTTC
J gene: TRBJ2-2; clone size: few; D gene: .; V gene: TRBV9; CDR3 protein: CASSVASGNTGELFF; CDR3 DNA: TGTGCCAGCAGCGTAGCCAGCGGGAACACCGGGGAGCTGTTTTTT
J gene: TRBJ1-3; clone size: once; D gene: .; V gene: TRBV7-2; CDR3 protein: CASSENRAATNTIYF; CDR3 DNA: TGTGCCAGCAGCGAAAACAGGGCCGCTACAAACACCATATATTTT
J gene: TRBJ2-1; clone size: .; D gene: .; V gene: TRBV5-1; CDR3 protein: CASSLEPGSYNEQFF; CDR3 DNA: TGCGCCAGCAGCTTGGAACCAGGGTCCTACAATGAGCAGTTCTTC
J gene: TRBJ2-7; clone size: .; D gene: TRBD1; V gene: TRBV5-6; CDR3 protein: CASSLGDRDTREQYF; CDR3 DNA: TGTGCCAGCAGCTTGGGAGACAGGGATACCCGCGAGCAGTACTTC
J gene: TRBJ2-2; clone size: many; D gene: TRBD2; V gene: TRBV5-4; CDR3 protein: CASRSGLAGGNTGELFF; CDR3 DNA: TGTGCCAGCAGATCGGGACTAGCGGGGGGAAACACCGGGGAGCTGTTTTTT
J gene: TRBJ1-2; clone size: .; D gene: .; V gene: TRBV6-1; CDR3 protein: CASSDRGWNYGYTF; CDR3 DNA: TGTGCCAGCAGTGACAGGGGCTGGAACTATGGCTACACCTTC
J gene: TRBJ2-7; clone size: .; D gene: TRBD1; V gene: TRBV6-6; CDR3 protein: CASSYHRQGAYEQYF; CDR3 DNA: TGTGCCAGCAGTTACCACCGACAGGGGGCCTACGAGCAGTACTTC
J gene: TRBJ2-3; clone size: .; D gene: TRBD2; V gene: TRBV7-9; CDR3 protein: CASSLAAGVGTDTQYF; CDR3 DNA: TGTGCCAGCAGCTTAGCCGCGGGGGTCGGCACAGATACGCAGTATTTT
J gene: TRBJ1-5; clone size: .; D gene: .; V gene: TRBV21-1; CDR3 protein: CASSKALGRGPSNQPQHF; CDR3 DNA: TGTGCCAGCAGCAAAGCGCTTGGGCGGGGGCCGAGCAATCAGCCCCAGCATTTT